Sequencing of this T cell receptor (beta chain) was carried out in a study of beta chain features in type 1 diabetes. Overall study findings and caveats: VDJ junctions in type 1 diabetes patients carried more deletions and fewer insertions. When cDNA is sequenced, cells with high TCR expression could be over-represented. TCRB CDR3 length was moderately but significantly reduced in all four CD4+ subsets of Type 1 diabetes patients.

This clone was observed a handful of times. The antigen remains undetermined. Looked up from germline, CDR1 is LNHDA and CDR2 is SQIVND (reference sequence). Trimming took off 7 bases at V and 2 bases at J, with 14 bases between the two ends. The CDR3 sequence is 14 residues long. CD4+ cells of the naive, central memory, regulatory and stem cell-like memory types were sorted via CD45RO/CCR7/CD25/CD127/CD95/CD27. Sequencing targeted expressed TCRB transcripts, as all isolated RNA had been reverse transcribed. The assay was immunoSEQ multiplex PCR, and TCRdb's table has in-frame clones only and misses some. The sample includes 600,000 to 650,000 clones, around 16% of them seen just once.

Sequenced input: naive CD4+ T cells from blood. J is TRBJ2-5 and V is TRBV19; D possibly matches TRBD1 or TRBD2 (5 bases each). This receptor was identified in a man between 18 and 35 years old in good health. The CDR3: CASTDGGIQETQYF. The CDR3 DNA reads TGTGCCAGTACCGATGGGGGAATACAAGAGACCCAGTACTTC.